Reported below is one T cell receptor beta chain. The target antigen is unknown. Sorted subsets were CFSE-labeled and cultured roughly five days with allogeneic dendritic cells. Memory T cells were CD45RO+, naive were CD45RA+, sorted by FACS. This specimen comes from a study of regulatory dendritic cells for organ transplantation. Some clones are missing from TCRdb's copy, which holds only in-frame ones; the method was immunoSEQ multiplex PCR. Among about 20,000 clones, roughly 80% were seen once, and the ten largest hold 3.2%. The sequenced material came from memory CD4+ T cells from blood cultured with regulatory dendritic cells. The subset is: CD45RO+ memory T cells. This sequence originates from a human donor in good health.

The CDR3 DNA reads TGTGCCAGCAGTTCGTCGTTGGGGGGGAAGAACACCGGGGAGCTGTTTTTT. Translated, it gives CASSSSLGGKNTGELFF. The rearrangement joins TRBV27 to TRBJ2-2; 7 bases map to TRBD2. With V trimmed by 4 bases and J by 1 base, 9 bases remained unmatched. CDR1 and CDR2 from the germline V gene are MNHEY and SMNVEV (reference sequence). The CDR3 sequence is 17 residues long.